The 22 T cell receptor beta chains reported below all come from one sample, sequenced in a study of blood T cell repertoires in COVID-19. Here immunoSEQ multiplex PCR was the method, and the copy in TCRdb shows in-frame clones only, minus some. The sample has 150,000 to 200,000 clones; more than 75% are singletons. Input material: PBMCs or T cells enriched from blood (not recorded which). The receptor set was obtained from a man in his 60s who had been exposed to COVID-19.

The chain is built from TRBV5-1 and TRBJ2-7, with 13 bases identical to TRBD2. The junction had 8 bases not matched to a gene; V was cut back by 4 bases and J by 13 bases. This CDR3 has 13 amino acids. The germline V gene encodes CDR1 SGHRS and CDR2 YFSETQ. The chain's CDR3 is CASSAGTSGDLYF. In DNA form, the CDR3 reads TGCGCCAGCAGCGCCGGGACTAGCGGGGATCTCTACTTC.

J is TRBJ2-1 and V is TRBV6-1; 7 positions match TRBD2. With 4 bases clipped from V and 0 bases from J, the junction kept 6 bases outside the gene matches. The CDR3 extends over 16 amino acids. Germline V lookup: CDR1 MNHNS, CDR2 SASEGT. CDR3 loop: CASSAASGGSYNEQFF. Written as DNA, the CDR3 is TGTGCCAGCAGTGCAGCTAGCGGCGGCTCCTACAATGAGCAGTTCTTC.

The chain joins TRBV15 to TRBJ2-6; D might be TRBD1 (6 bases). Germline V lookup: CDR1 LNHNV, CDR2 YYDKDF (reference sequence). Deletions cut 0 bases from V and 4 bases from J, with 10 bases between. This CDR3 has 16 amino acids. CDR3 sequence (DNA): TGTGCCACCAGCAGAGATTCAGGGGCCGGGGCCAACGTCCTGACTTTC. Its protein product is CATSRDSGAGANVLTF. Full variable domain (rest looked up from reference TRBV15 and TRBJ2-6): DAMVIQNPRYQVTQFGKPVTLSCSQTLNHNVMYWYQQKSSQAPKLLFHYYDKDFNNEADTPDNFQSRRPNTSFCFLDIRSPGLGDTAMYLCATSRDSGAGANVLTFGAGSRLTVL.

This chain joins TRBV27 and TRBJ2-3, with 9 positions matching TRBD2. The germline CDR1 and CDR2 sequences are MNHEY and SMNVEV (reference sequence). The CDR3 covers 15 residues. Trimming removed 2 bases from V and 4 bases from J; junction bases left unmatched: 4. This CDR3 is CASSLLSGSSDTQYF. In DNA form, the CDR3 reads TGTGCCAGCAGTTTACTTAGCGGGAGTTCAGATACGCAGTATTTT.

This chain uses TRBV4-2 with TRBJ1-1; the D is unclear. CDR3 size: 13 residues. Trimming removed 1 base from V and 7 bases from J, with 10 bases in between. Germline assignment: CDR1 LGHNA and CDR2 YNFKEQ. The CDR3 DNA is TGTGCCAGCAGCCAAGTGACGTCGGGTGAAGCTTTCTTT. This translates into CASSQVTSGEAFF.

This sequence joins TRBV30 and TRBJ1-1, with D possibly matching TRBD1 (5 bases). CDR3 length: 13 residues. Germline V CDR1 and CDR2: GTSNPN, SVGIG (reference sequence). V gave up 0 bases and J gave up 1 base, with 6 bases separating them. The CDR3 region has the DNA TGTGCCTGGAGTGTGGGGGGGAACACTGAAGCTTTCTTT. This codes for CAWSVGGNTEAFF.

The V gene is TRBV5-4, the J gene TRBJ2-7, with TRBD2 matching over 8 bases. V was pared by 0 bases and J by 6 bases, with 5 bases of the junction left unmatched. Germline loops: CDR1 SGHNT, CDR2 YYREEE (reference sequence). This CDR3 region has 14 residues. The CDR3 sequence is CASSLGSGRFEQYF. As DNA, the CDR3 is TGTGCCAGCAGCTTGGGCAGCGGGAGATTCGAGCAGTACTTC.

The chain couples TRBV5-1 to TRBJ2-5; 7 bases agree with TRBD2. J gave up 5 bases and V 4 bases, and 2 bases lay outside the gene matches. The CDR3 runs 12 residues. In germline, CDR1 is SGHRS, CDR2 YFSETQ. The CDR3 nucleotides read TGCGCCAGCAGCCCGCGGGGGGAGACCCAGTACTTC. Its protein product is CASSPRGETQYF.

This clone appeared a few times. V gene TRBV4-2 combines with J gene TRBJ1-1, with no clear D. With 8 bases removed from V and 0 bases from J, the gap between germline ends came to 4 bases. Germline assignment: CDR1 LGHNA and CDR2 YNFKEQ. This CDR3 region has 11 residues. This chain's CDR3 is CASRVNTEAFF. The CDR3 DNA follows: TGTGCCAGCCGAGTGAACACTGAAGCTTTCTTT.

V usage is TRBV3-1 (or the pseudogene TRBV3-2) and J usage is TRBJ1-1; 7 bases are a match to TRBD1. This CDR3 spans 14 amino acids. With V trimmed by 4 bases and J by 1 base, 3 bases remained unmatched. The germline CDR1 and CDR2 sequences are LGHDT and YNNKEL (reference sequence). CDR3 region: CASSPTGKNTEAFF. CDR3 DNA sequence: TGTGCCAGCAGCCCGACAGGGAAGAACACTGAAGCTTTCTTT.

V gene TRBV14 combines with J gene TRBJ1-2, with 7 bases fitting TRBD1. V lost 0 bases, J lost 7 bases, and 8 bases stayed unmatched. The germline gives CDR1 SGHDN, CDR2 FVKESK. The CDR3 consists of 15 residues. The CDR3 DNA reads TGTGCCAGCAGCCAAGAACGGGGACAGTGGAGTGGCTACACCTTC. It encodes CASSQERGQWSGYTF.

The rearrangement joins TRBV6-5 to TRBJ2-2; D not certain. Looked up from germline, CDR1 is MNHEY and CDR2 is SVGAGI. CDR3 length equals 14 residues. The V and J ends lost 4 bases and 7 bases respectively, with 13 bases between them. CDR3 protein: CASSLAERDGELFF. In DNA, the CDR3 is TGTGCCAGCAGTTTGGCGGAGAGAGACGGGGAGCTGTTTTTT.

This clone occurred a few times. The J gene is TRBJ2-1, the V gene TRBV14; 9 bases map to TRBD2. The germline V gene has CDR1 SGHDN and CDR2 FVKESK. V shed 4 bases and J 5 bases; nucleotides not matched to a gene: 12. This CDR3 spans 17 amino acids. CDR3 region: CASSLRRAGGVHNEQFF. The CDR3 coding sequence is TGTGCCAGCAGCCTTAGGAGGGCGGGAGGGGTCCACAATGAGCAGTTCTTC.

This chain links TRBV5-8 with TRBJ2-4, with TRBD1 as a possible D gene (6 bases). CDR1 is SGHTS and CDR2 is YDEGEE in the germline V gene. Deletions cut 4 bases from V and 3 bases from J, with 17 bases between. This CDR3 is 16 amino acids long. The CDR3 reads CASSGGPIQGKNIQYF. CDR3 bases: TGTGCCAGCAGCGGGGGCCCTATTCAGGGCAAAAACATTCAGTACTTC. The full variable domain, with the rest looked up from reference TRBV5-8 and TRBJ2-4, is EAGVTQSPTHLIKTRGQQATLRCSPISGHTSVYWYQQALGLGLQFLLWYDEGEERNRGNFPPRFSGRQFPNYSSELNVNALELEDSALYLCASSGGPIQGKNIQYFGAGTRLSVL.

CDR3 DNA: TGCGCCAGCGCCGACTCGGGGGGTATTCCACCCCTCCACTTT. Translating gives CASADSGGIPPLHF. The rearrangement joins TRBV10-2 to TRBJ1-6; tentatively, D is TRBD1 (5 bases). V lost 8 bases and J lost 11, with 19 bases in between. Looked up from germline, CDR1 is WSHSY and CDR2 is SAAADI. The CDR3 has 14 amino acids.

V usage is TRBV10-3 and J usage is TRBJ2-7, with TRBD2 identical over 8 bases. The CDR3 spans 12 residues. V lost 6 bases to trimming and J lost 5 bases; unmatched junction nucleotides: 3. The germline V gene encodes CDR1 ENHRY and CDR2 SYGVKD. CDR3 nucleotides: TGTGCCATCAGCGGGAGGGCCGACGAGCAGTACTTC. Protein product: CAISGRADEQYF.

The chain recombines TRBV4-1 with TRBJ2-7; 11 bases agree with TRBD2. The CDR3 runs 15 residues. Trimming cost V 4 bases and J 3 bases; bases outside gene matches: 5. Germline V gene sequence: CDR1 MGHRA, CDR2 YSYEKL. The CDR3: CASSPLAGVFYEQYF. CDR3 DNA: TGCGCCAGCAGCCCACTAGCGGGAGTATTCTACGAGCAGTACTTC.

V is TRBV19 and J is TRBJ1-5, with a tentative D call TRBD1 (6 bases). Trimming removed 4 bases at V and 3 bases at J, with 13 bases between. In germline, CDR1 is LNHDA, CDR2 SQIVND (reference sequence). This CDR3 has 15 residues. The CDR3 nucleotides read TGTGCCAGTAGTAAAAGACAGGACGCCAATCAGCCCCAGCATTTT. This gives the protein CASSKRQDANQPQHF. The variable domain in full, with the rest retrieved from reference TRBV19 and TRBJ1-5, is DGGITQSPKYLFRKEGQNVTLSCEQNLNHDAMYWYRQDPGQGLRLIYYSQIVNDFQKGDIAEGYSVSREKKESFPLTVTSAQKNPTAFYLCASSKRQDANQPQHFGDGTRLSIL.

The J gene is TRBJ2-1, the V gene TRBV5-8; no definite D call. V shed 2 bases and J shed 5 bases, with 14 bases lying between them. From germline, CDR1 is SGHTS and CDR2 YDEGEE. The CDR3 is 15 residues long. This CDR3 reads CASSLELRTNNEQFF. DNA for the CDR3: TGTGCCAGCAGCTTAGAACTCCGAACTAACAATGAGCAGTTCTTC.

The rearrangement links TRBV30 to TRBJ2-3; 7 nucleotides agree with TRBD1. Per the germline V gene, CDR1 is GTSNPN and CDR2 is SVGIG (reference sequence). J was trimmed by 5 bases and V by 5 bases; bases with no gene match: 7. CDR3 size: 13 residues. As DNA, the CDR3 is TGTGCCTGGTGTAGACAGGGTTTAGATACGCAGTATTTT. It is translated as CAWCRQGLDTQYF.

CDR3 sequence (DNA): TGTGCCAGCAGTCAAGAGGGGCTTCACGAGCAGTACTTC. As protein: CASSQEGLHEQYF. This chain links TRBV2 with TRBJ2-7; tentatively, D is TRBD1 or TRBD2 (5 bases each). The germline V gene has CDR1 SNHLY and CDR2 FYNNEI. The length of the CDR3 is 13 residues. V was shortened by 5 bases and J by 5 bases, with 13 bases between the two germline ends.

This clone is a singleton in its sample. This chain uses TRBV10-3 with TRBJ1-1; D possibly corresponds to TRBD1 (6 bases). The CDR3 covers 11 residues. Looked up from germline, CDR1 is ENHRY and CDR2 is SYGVKD. Trimming took off 6 bases at V and 7 bases at J, with 9 bases between the two ends. The CDR3 here is CAISRRGEAFF. DNA of the CDR3: TGTGCCATCAGCCGCAGGGGTGAAGCTTTCTTT.